The clone carrying this T cell receptor (beta chain) was detected once. The sample comes from a study of blood T cell repertoires in COVID-19. Study-level information: Specimens from acute and convalescent COVID-19 originated in the United States, Italy and Spain. PBMCs, B-cell-depleted T cells, or T cells provided the cDNA or gDNA that made up the material.

The CDR3 loop spans 17 amino acids. The junction had 7 bases not matched to a gene; V was cut back by 0 bases and J by 4 bases. Germline CDR1 reads LGHNA; CDR2 reads YNFKEQ. In the study's own analysis: Scientists estimated how many nucleated cells there were by amplifying reference gene primers. Clones were read by immunoSEQ multiplex PCR, and TCRdb kept only the in-frame ones, dropping some. V and J calls and clone size are given by that table; D and trimming were obtained from the DNA. Here the sample spans more than 95,000 clones, about four fifths being singletons. Those enrolled in Seattle joined during active infection and were followed longitudinally afterward.

This chain links TRBV4-2 with TRBJ2-1; TRBD2 aligns across 9 bases. The TCR was taken from a man aged 25-45 years with COVID-19, enrolled during active disease. The sequencing sample was made of peripheral blood. This CDR3 reads CASSQDEASGTYNEQFF. The DNA of the CDR3 is TGTGCCAGCAGCCAAGATGAGGCTAGCGGGACTTACAATGAGCAGTTCTTC.